This T cell receptor beta chain emerged from a study of T cell changes during pregnancy in multiple sclerosis. This CDR3 has 12 residues. Trimming removed 8 bases from V and 5 bases from J, with 13 bases in between. Germline CDR1 is SNHLY and CDR2 is FYNNEI. Assay used: immunoSEQ multiplex PCR; TCRdb lists only in-frame clones, some missing. Here the sample spans 40,000 or so clones, about nine tenths being singletons. The specimen was CD4+ T cells from peripheral blood mononuclear cells, collected in the first trimester of pregnancy. The clonotype comes from a female donor in good health, enrolled as a control in a pregnancy study. V and J are TRBV2 and TRBJ2-7, with no clear D. CDR3 amino acids: CASRVGLDEQYF. CDR3 DNA sequence: TGTGCCAGCCGGGTGGGTCTCGACGAGCAGTACTTC.